This record covers a single T cell receptor (beta chain). This entry comes from a study of technical replicates of blood from a handful of donors. Profiled with immunoSEQ multiplex PCR; TCRdb holds only in-frame clones, not every one. The top ten hold about 0.19% of the sample, which has around 92,000 clones, about 95% seen once. Specimen: T cells isolated from PBMCs. This sequence originates from a human donor in good health.

The CDR3 sequence: CASSLGETGFNEQFF. CDR3 coding DNA: TGCGCCAGCAGCTTGGGGGAAACAGGGTTCAATGAGCAGTTCTTC. This sequence joins TRBV5-1 and TRBJ2-1; D is possibly TRBD1 (6 bases). The CDR3 loop spans 15 amino acids. V was pared by 0 bases and J by 6 bases, with 13 bases between. Looked up from germline, CDR1 is SGHRS and CDR2 is YFSETQ.